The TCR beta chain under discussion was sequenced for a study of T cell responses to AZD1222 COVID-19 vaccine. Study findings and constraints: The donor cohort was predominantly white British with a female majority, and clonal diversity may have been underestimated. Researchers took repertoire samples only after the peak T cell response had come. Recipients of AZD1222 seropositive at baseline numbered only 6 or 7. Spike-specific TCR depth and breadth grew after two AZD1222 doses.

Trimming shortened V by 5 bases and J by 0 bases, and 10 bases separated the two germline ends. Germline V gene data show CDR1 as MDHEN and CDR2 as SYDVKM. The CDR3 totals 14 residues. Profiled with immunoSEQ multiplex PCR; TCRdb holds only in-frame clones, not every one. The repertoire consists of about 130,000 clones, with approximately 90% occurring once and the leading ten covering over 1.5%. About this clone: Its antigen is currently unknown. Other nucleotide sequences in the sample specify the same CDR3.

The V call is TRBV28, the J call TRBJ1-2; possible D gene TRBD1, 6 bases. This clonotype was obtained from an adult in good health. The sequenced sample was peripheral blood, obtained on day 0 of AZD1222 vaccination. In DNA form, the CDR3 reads TGTGCCAGCAGTCCACAGGGAACTAACTATGGCTACACCTTC. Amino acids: CASSPQGTNYGYTF.